Following are 29 T cell receptor beta chains from one sample sequenced in a study of blood T cell repertoires in COVID-19. Measured with immunoSEQ multiplex PCR; TCRdb has only the in-frame clones, and not every one. Of more than 250,000 clones in the sample, approximately 90% were seen once. Sequences were obtained from PBMCs or T cells enriched from blood (not recorded which). The receptors derive from a woman in her twenties or thirties who had recovered from COVID-19.

The CDR3 loop is CASRLLGTKNTEAFF. The CDR3 DNA reads as TGTGCCAGCAGGCTTCTAGGGACAAAGAACACTGAAGCTTTCTTT. The rearrangement joins TRBV25-1 to TRBJ1-1; perhaps TRBD1 as D (6 bases). Germline V gene lookup returns CDR1 MGHDK and CDR2 SYGVNS. This CDR3 comprises 15 residues. V lost 6 bases to trimming and J lost 1 base, with 15 bases between them.

This clone was seen only once. This sequence joins TRBV30 and TRBJ1-3; 10 bases match TRBD1. Germline CDR1 and CDR2: GTSNPN and SVGIG (reference sequence). V dropped 0 bases and J dropped 4; count of bases not matched to a gene: 3. The CDR3 loop spans 15 amino acids. The CDR3 sequence: CAWSVGTGVGNTIYF. CDR3 in DNA: TGTGCCTGGAGTGTAGGGACAGGGGTCGGAAACACCATATATTTT. The full variable domain, its missing parts supplied by reference TRBV30 and TRBJ1-3, is SQTIHQWPATLVQPVGSPLSLECTVEGTSNPNLYWYRQAAGRGLQLLFYSVGIGQISSEVPQNLSASRPQDRQFILSSKKLLLSDSGFYLCAWSVGTGVGNTIYFGEGSWLTVV.

This sequence joins TRBV14 and TRBJ2-1; no definite D call. The CDR3 runs to 13 residues. The V end lost 3 bases, the J end lost 6 bases, and 9 bases lay between the germline ends. The germline gives CDR1 SGHDN, CDR2 FVKESK. The DNA for the CDR3 is TGTGCCAGCAGCCATCTTGCGGCCAATGAGCAGTTCTTC. Translation: CASSHLAANEQFF.

DNA of the CDR3: TGTGCCTGGAGTGTACAGGGGGCGGACACCGGGGAGCTGTTTTTT. This codes for CAWSVQGADTGELFF. This rearrangement joins TRBV30 to TRBJ2-2; 9 positions match TRBD1. The CDR3 contains 15 residues. The germline V gene has CDR1 GTSNPN and CDR2 SVGIG (reference sequence). V lost 0 bases and J lost 3; bases outside the gene matches: 2.

The genes are TRBV7-9 and TRBJ1-3; no clear D. The V end lost 1 base, the J end lost 4 bases, and 8 bases lay between the germline ends. This CDR3 has 14 amino acids. Germline V lookup: CDR1 SEHNR, CDR2 FQNEAQ (reference sequence). CDR3 sequence (DNA): TGTGCCAGCAGCTTAGATCGGGGAGGAAACACCATATATTTT. This translates into CASSLDRGGNTIYF.

This sequence joins TRBV3-1 (or the pseudogene TRBV3-2) and TRBJ1-2; possibly TRBD1 for D (5 bases). Germline V gene sequence: CDR1 LGHDT, CDR2 YNNKEL (reference sequence). CDR3 length: 14 residues. Trimming took 0 bases from V and 4 from J, leaving 9 bases between them. The CDR3 spells CASSQDWQGYGYTF. CDR3 nucleotide sequence: TGTGCCAGCAGCCAAGATTGGCAGGGCTATGGCTACACCTTC.

The chain employs TRBV13 and TRBJ2-7, with TRBD2 matching 8 bases. This CDR3 has 14 amino acids. With 5 bases clipped from V and 2 bases from J, the junction kept 5 bases outside the gene matches. Looked up from germline, CDR1 is PRHDT and CDR2 is FYEKMQ (reference sequence). CDR3 amino acids: CASSGGGGPYEQYF. As DNA, the CDR3 is TGTGCCAGCAGCGGAGGCGGGGGGCCCTACGAGCAGTACTTC.

The count of this clone is one. The V gene is TRBV10-3, the J gene TRBJ1-5; D is perhaps TRBD1 (5 bases). The ends were cut back, 4 bases at V and 4 bases at J, with 8 bases in the middle. Germline V gene data show CDR1 as ENHRY and CDR2 as SYGVKD. This CDR3 is built from 13 residues. CDR3 region: CAISGGGNQPQHF. CDR3 sequence (DNA): TGTGCCATCAGTGGGGGGGGGAATCAGCCCCAGCATTTT.

The chain uses TRBV21-1 and TRBJ1-2. TRBV21-1 is listed as a pseudogene. The length of the CDR3 is 11 residues. CDR3 amino acids: CGGGVNYGYTF. The CDR3 nucleotides read TGTGGGGGGGGTGTCAACTATGGCTACACCTTC.

The rearrangement links TRBV5-4 to TRBJ1-1; maybe TRBD1 (6 bases). The CDR3 runs to 15 residues. Germline-derived CDR1 and CDR2 are SGHNT and YYREEE (reference sequence). Trimming pared 6 bases from V and 0 bases from J, leaving 15 bases between. The CDR3 region is CASKPPTGVNTEAFF. For the CDR3, the DNA is TGTGCCAGCAAGCCACCGACAGGTGTGAACACTGAAGCTTTCTTT.

This chain connects TRBV30 to TRBJ1-4; D uncertain. CDR3 length equals 16 residues. V shed 0 bases and J shed 3 bases, with 14 bases lying between them. Germline CDR1 is GTSNPN and CDR2 is SVGIG (reference sequence). In DNA form, the CDR3 reads TGTGCCTGGAGTGTCCCCCCCCTGAGGGCTAATGAAAAACTGTTTTTT. This translates into CAWSVPPLRANEKLFF.

This clone was picked up one time. The chain joins TRBV19 to TRBJ1-5; 10 nucleotides align to TRBD1. After removal of 6 bases from V and 2 bases from J, the junction contained 4 bases not matched to a gene. The CDR3 spans 15 residues. Germline CDR1 and CDR2: LNHDA and SQIVND (reference sequence). The CDR3 protein is CASRTTGGRNQPQHF. Here the CDR3 DNA reads TGTGCCAGTAGGACGACAGGGGGCCGCAATCAGCCCCAGCATTTT.

The chain links TRBV6-5 to TRBJ1-5, with a weak D call TRBD1 (6 bases). CDR1 and CDR2 (germline): MNHEY, SVGAGI. The germline V and J ends were trimmed by 6 bases and 0 bases, with 9 bases remaining between them. This CDR3 has 14 amino acids. The CDR3 is CASSRDNSNQPQHF. As DNA, the CDR3 is TGTGCCAGCAGCCGGGACAATAGCAATCAGCCCCAGCATTTT.

The chain uses TRBV27 and TRBJ1-2; D call uncertain. Germline V gene lookup returns CDR1 MNHEY and CDR2 SMNVEV (reference sequence). This CDR3 has 13 residues. V gave up 0 bases and J gave up 5 bases, with 7 bases separating them. The CDR3 coding sequence is TGTGCCAGCAGTTTATCTAGCGTATATGGCTACACCTTC. It is translated as CASSLSSVYGYTF.

The chain couples TRBV2 to TRBJ1-2, with D unclear. CDR3 length equals 14 residues. Per germline, CDR1 SNHLY and CDR2 FYNNEI. V was clipped by 6 bases and J by 4 bases, with 15 bases between them. The CDR3 reads CASSLDTALYGYTF. DNA of the CDR3: TGTGCCAGCAGCCTTGACACGGCGCTCTATGGCTACACCTTC.

The rearrangement links TRBV28 to TRBJ2-7, with 8 nucleotides matching TRBD1. The V gene's germline CDR1 is MDHEN and CDR2 SYDVKM. V dropped 6 bases and J dropped 5; count of bases not matched to a gene: 12. The CDR3 covers 15 residues. The DNA of the CDR3 is TGTGCCAGCAGCCGGAGGACAGGGAAGGTCGACGAGCAGTACTTC. This sequence encodes CASSRRTGKVDEQYF.

V gene TRBV11-3 combines with J gene TRBJ2-7; 8 bases line up with TRBD1. The length of the CDR3 is 17 residues. Per germline, CDR1 SGHNT and CDR2 YENEEA. V gave up 0 bases and J gave up 0 bases; unmatched junction bases: 7. The CDR3 protein is CASSLEGTGWSSYEQYF. The DNA of the CDR3 is TGTGCCAGCAGCTTAGAGGGGACAGGATGGAGCTCCTACGAGCAGTACTTC.

The chain has TRBV9 and TRBJ1-3, with D perhaps matching TRBD1 (6 bases). Germline values: CDR1 SGDLS, CDR2 YYNGEE. This CDR3 comprises 14 residues. V was shortened by 7 bases and J by 0 bases, with 11 bases between the two germline ends. Written as DNA, the CDR3 is TGTGCCAGCGGGGGCGGCTACTCTGGAAACACCATATATTTT. Its protein is CASGGGYSGNTIYF.

About this clone itself: The same CDR3 arises from other DNA sequences in this sample as well. The chain carries TRBV9 and TRBJ1-6; 7 bases agree with TRBD1. Trimming removed 3 bases from V and 3 bases from J; junction bases left unmatched: 0. Germline V lookup: CDR1 SGDLS, CDR2 YYNGEE. The CDR3 runs 14 residues. CDR3 residues: CASSGDSYNSPLHF. The CDR3 DNA reads as TGTGCCAGCAGCGGGGACAGCTATAATTCACCCCTCCACTTT.

The chain is built from TRBV12-3 or TRBV12-4 and TRBJ1-1; D is unresolved. Trimming stripped 5 bases from V and 5 bases from J, with 12 bases between. CDR3 length equals 13 residues. CDR3: CASSPGGVTEAFF. In DNA form, the CDR3 reads TGTGCCAGCAGTCCAGGCGGGGTTACTGAAGCTTTCTTT.

This clone was observed once. The chain combines TRBV30 with TRBJ2-5; TRBD1 matches 9 bases. The CDR3 has 15 amino acids. Germline V gene sequence: CDR1 GTSNPN, CDR2 SVGIG (reference sequence). The V segment lost 7 bases and the J segment 4 bases; nucleotides outside the gene matches: 13. The CDR3 reads CAFSKNRGRGETQYF. CDR3 nucleotides: TGTGCCTTCTCCAAAAACAGGGGGCGGGGAGAGACCCAGTACTTC.

V is TRBV7-8 and J is TRBJ1-1; possible D gene TRBD1, 5 bases. Germline lookup yields CDR1 SGHVS and CDR2 FQNEAQ. V was pared by 2 bases and J by 0 bases, with 16 bases between. CDR3 length: 17 residues. CDR3 amino acids: CASSLRSGGSMNTEAFF. DNA for the CDR3: TGTGCCAGCAGCTTAAGGTCCGGGGGATCTATGAACACTGAAGCTTTCTTT.

The rearrangement joins TRBV7-9 to TRBJ1-1, with no clear D. V lost 8 bases to trimming and J lost 2 bases, with 15 bases between them. The germline CDR1 and CDR2 sequences are SEHNR and FQNEAQ (reference sequence). The CDR3 runs 14 residues. The DNA of the CDR3 is TGTGCCAGCTCGGAGGGAGGCCTAAACACTGAAGCTTTCTTT. Translated, it gives CASSEGGLNTEAFF.

V gene TRBV19 combines with J gene TRBJ1-3; D is ambiguous. Germline V gene sequence: CDR1 LNHDA, CDR2 SQIVND (reference sequence). The length of the CDR3 is 15 residues. The ends were cut back, 6 bases at V and 0 bases at J, with 12 bases in the middle. CDR3 in DNA: TGTGCCAGTAGCCCTGGAGGACCCTCTGGAAACACCATATATTTT. Its translation: CASSPGGPSGNTIYF.

The gene calls are TRBV19 and TRBJ1-3; TRBD1 matches 8 bases. The V gene end was trimmed by 3 bases and the J gene end by 1 base; junction bases not matched to a gene: 8. The length of the CDR3 is 17 residues. Germline loops: CDR1 LNHDA, CDR2 SQIVND (reference sequence). The CDR3 nucleotides are TGTGCCAGTAGTATCTACAGGGGGACCTTTTCTGGAAACACCATATATTTT. Its protein product is CASSIYRGTFSGNTIYF.

The chain uses TRBV29-1 and TRBJ2-1, with D uncertain. The germline CDR1 and CDR2 sequences are SQVTM and ANQGSEA. V was cut by 1 base and J by 0 bases, with 7 bases left in between. The CDR3 contains 14 residues. The CDR3 spells CSVEVHSSYNEQFF. The CDR3 coding sequence is TGCAGCGTTGAAGTCCACAGCTCCTACAATGAGCAGTTCTTC.

This chain joins TRBV7-2 and TRBJ2-2, with 9 bases matching TRBD1. Germline V lookup: CDR1 SGHTA, CDR2 FQGNSA. V dropped 5 bases and J dropped 4; count of bases not matched to a gene: 5. The CDR3 has 15 amino acids. The CDR3 protein is CASSPGTGRTGELFF. The CDR3 DNA sequence: TGTGCCAGCAGCCCCGGGACAGGGCGCACCGGGGAGCTGTTTTTT.

This clone appeared a single time. The DNA of the CDR3 is TGTGCCAGTAGTGCGCACAGGGCCAACACTGAAGCTTTCTTT. Its protein product is CASSAHRANTEAFF. The V and J genes are TRBV19 and TRBJ1-1; maybe TRBD1 (6 bases). V lost 5 bases and J 2 bases, leaving 12 bases between the germline ends. In germline, CDR1 is LNHDA, CDR2 SQIVND (reference sequence). This CDR3 contains 14 residues.

The chain is built from TRBV5-1 and TRBJ2-5, with D possibly being TRBD1 (6 bases). In germline, CDR1 is SGHRS, CDR2 YFSETQ. This CDR3 region has 13 residues. Trimming cost V 3 bases and J 5 bases, with 11 bases left between them. CDR3 residues: CASSSQGTETQYF. CDR3 bases: TGCGCCAGCAGCTCTCAGGGGACGGAGACCCAGTACTTC.